These T cell receptor beta chains were read from a single sample in a study of cytomegalovirus exposure and HLA in healthy donors. Sequencing used immunoSEQ multiplex PCR; TCRdb keeps in-frame clones, though not all of them. The data show about 140,000 clones, with 73% seen just once and about 1.2% held by the top ten. Sequenced input: PBMCs. The receptors derive from a woman between 40 and 55 years old in good health and CMV-seronegative. The CDR3 runs from the conserved cysteine through the conserved F or W. A D gene is named only where the DNA matches it firmly. Clone size is not always given. Where it is, it says once, few, many or a class for expanded clones.

>.|TRBJ2-3|.|TRBV19
CASTIQAGHTDTQYF
TGTGCCAGTACTATCCAGGCCGGCCACACAGATACGCAGTATTTT
>.|TRBJ2-7|TRBD2|TRBV27
CASSFERGGYEQYF
TGTGCCAGCAGTTTCGAGCGGGGGGGCTACGAGCAGTACTTC
>.|TRBJ1-3|TRBD1|TRBV27
CASSLRQGWSGNTIYF
TGTGCCAGCAGTCTCCGACAGGGGTGGTCTGGAAACACCATATATTTT
>.|TRBJ2-5|.|TRBV6-5
CASRKMGLPETQYF
TGTGCCAGCAGAAAAATGGGGCTGCCGGAGACCCAGTACTTC
>.|TRBJ2-1|.|TRBV29-1
CSGHWGDNEQFF
TGCAGCGGGCATTGGGGGGACAATGAGCAGTTCTTC
>.|TRBJ2-3|.|TRBV7-2
CASSLNARGSTDTQYF
TGTGCCAGCAGCTTAAACGCCAGGGGTAGCACAGATACGCAGTATTTT
>.|TRBJ1-1|TRBD1|TRBV6-5
CASRYRGLENEAFF
TGTGCCAGCAGATACAGGGGGCTGGAGAATGAAGCTTTCTTT
>.|TRBJ2-4|.|TRBV7-6
CASSPERRGIQYF
TGTGCCAGCAGCCCGGAACGGAGAGGCATTCAGTACTTC
>.|TRBJ2-4|TRBD1|TRBV29-1
CSATLTGGLYF
TGCAGCGCCACTCTGACAGGGGGCCTCTACTTC
>once|TRBJ2-1|.|TRBV7-6
CASSLAGRGGHEQFF
TGTGCCAGCAGCTTAGCGGGACGAGGGGGTCATGAGCAGTTCTTC
>few|TRBJ2-1|.|TRBV7-8
CASSLVETRGNEQFF
TGTGCCAGCAGCTTAGTCGAGACCAGGGGCAATGAGCAGTTCTTC
>few|TRBJ1-5|.|TRBV6-1
CASSEVFMSGSNQPQHF
TGTGCCAGCAGTGAAGTCTTTATGAGTGGTAGCAATCAGCCCCAGCATTTT
>.|TRBJ1-1|.|TRBV18
CASSSSSSTEAFF
TGTGCCAGCTCATCTTCCTCTTCCACTGAAGCTTTCTTT
>few|TRBJ1-1|TRBD1|TRBV5-4
CASNPTGGPTEAFF
TGTGCCAGCAATCCCACAGGGGGCCCCACTGAAGCTTTCTTT
>.|TRBJ1-1|.|TRBV6-6
CASSITISQTEAFF
TGTGCCAGCAGCATTACGATATCTCAGACTGAAGCTTTCTTT
>.|TRBJ2-5|.|TRBV9
CASSPGGSWETQYF
TGTGCCAGCAGCCCAGGTGGGTCATGGGAGACCCAGTACTTC
>few|TRBJ2-7|.|TRBV21-1
CASSSFFIAGAYEQYF
TGTGCCAGCAGCTCCTTCTTTATAGCGGGGGCCTACGAGCAGTACTTC
>few|TRBJ1-2|.|TRBV27
CASSLKGQDYGYTF
TGTGCCAGCAGTTTGAAGGGGCAGGACTATGGCTACACCTTC
>.|TRBJ1-1|.|TRBV15
CATSIRGFRSEAFF
TGTGCCACCAGCATTAGGGGCTTTAGGTCTGAAGCTTTCTTT
>.|TRBJ1-2|TRBD1|TRBV6-1
CASSEEGATNYGYTF
TGTGCCAGCAGTGAAGAGGGGGCGACTAACTATGGCTACACCTTC
>.|TRBJ1-6|.|TRBV28
CASSPVGAHLDNSPLHF
TGTGCCAGTTCCCCGGTGGGTGCGCACCTAGATAATTCACCCCTCCACTTT
>.|TRBJ1-5|TRBD1|TRBV5-1
CASSLTGGNQPQHF
TGCGCCAGCAGCTTAACAGGGGGCAATCAGCCCCAGCATTTT
>.|TRBJ1-6|.|TRBV21-1
CASSKEREGIDSPLHF
TGTGCCAGCAGCAAAGAACGGGAGGGAATTGATTCACCCCTCCACTTT
>.|TRBJ1-2|.|TRBV7-9
CASSLGGADYGYTF
TGTGCCAGCAGCTTAGGCGGCGCGGACTATGGCTACACCTTC
>.|TRBJ1-5|.|TRBV5-1
CASSLAGQPQHF
TGTGCCAGCAGCTTGGCCGGGCAGCCCCAGCATTTT
>.|TRBJ1-2|TRBD1|TRBV14
CASSQGQGAPLRGYTF
TGTGCCAGCAGCCAGGGACAGGGAGCCCCCCTGCGGGGCTACACCTTC
>.|TRBJ1-2|.|TRBV6-5
CASSYAMGPGDYGYTF
TGTGCCAGCAGTTACGCAATGGGGCCAGGGGACTATGGCTACACCTTC
>.|TRBJ1-1|.|TRBV28
CASSIHRVNTEAFF
TGTGCCAGCAGCATACACAGGGTGAACACTGAAGCTTTCTTT
>.|TRBJ2-3|.|TRBV4-1
CASSQVGPDTQYF
TGCGCCAGCAGCCAAGTGGGCCCCGATACGCAGTATTTT
>.|TRBJ1-2|.|TRBV6-5
CASSYRQGWGGYTF
TGTGCCAGCAGTTACCGCCAGGGGTGGGGTGGCTACACCTTC
>.|TRBJ2-1|.|TRBV7-2
CASSLFGSSGNNQFF
TGTGCCAGCAGCTTATTTGGGAGTTCGGGAAACAACCAGTTCTTC
>few|TRBJ2-3|.|TRBV2
CASSQLGDTQYF
TGTGCCAGCAGTCAACTAGGAGATACGCAGTATTTT
>.|TRBJ1-1|TRBD1|TRBV2
CASRGQDLNTEAFF
TGTGCCAGCAGGGGACAGGATTTGAACACTGAAGCTTTCTTT